This T cell receptor (beta chain) was obtained from a study of blood T cells in healthy people across ages. Study results and limitations: Correlation between TCR beta diversity and naive T cell percentage was strong. Older individuals had lower TCR beta diversity per million T cells (the decline was roughly linear).

To note about this clonotype: Its antigen is unidentified.

The CDR3 has 17 amino acids. J lost 2 bases, V lost 2 bases, and 9 bases had no gene match. CDR1 MNHNY and CDR2 SVGAGI come from the germline V gene (reference sequence). A J-beta primer mix and a sample-barcoded 5' primer were used in a second PCR of about 7 to 11 cycles. TCRdb called the 5' RACE reads again in MiXCR, with one record for every CDR3 protein. The repertoire holds roughly 1,300,000 distinct CDR3 sequences, with roughly 60% as singletons. Sequences were obtained from blood. The sequence derives from a man between 18 and 35 years old in good health. J is TRBJ2-5 and V is TRBV6-6; 9 bases map to TRBD1. The CDR3 loop is CASSYPTGGVGQETQYF. The CDR3 region has the DNA TGTGCCAGCAGTTACCCGACAGGGGGAGTAGGGCAAGAGACCCAGTACTTC.